These T cell receptor beta chains were read from a single sample in a study of OX40 agonist ivuxolimab in advanced cancers. Here immunoSEQ multiplex PCR was the method, and the copy in TCRdb shows in-frame clones only, minus some. In the table there are about 99,000 clones, around 96% of which are singletons. Sample: CD4+ or CD8+ T cells sorted from blood, taken in a trial of the OX40 agonist ivuxolimab. The receptor set was obtained from an adult with an advanced solid tumor such as melanoma, head and neck, liver or kidney cancer. CDR3s include the opening cysteine and the closing phenylalanine or tryptophan. The D gene is left open where the match is weak. Clone size is given for some rows only: seen once, a few or many times, or a class if the clone is expanded.

abundance	d_gene	v_gene	j_gene	CDR3nt	CDR3aa
.	TRBD2	TRBV28	TRBJ2-1	TGTGCCAGCAGGCCCGAAGCGGGAAGCTCCTACAATGAGCAGTTCTTC	CASRPEAGSSYNEQFF
.	.	TRBV7-9	TRBJ1-6	TGTGCCAGCAGCTTTCAGGGGAATTCACCCCTCCACTTT	CASSFQGNSPLHF
.	.	TRBV19	TRBJ1-3	TGTGCCAGTAGTCTCACAGGGCTGGACACCATATATTTT	CASSLTGLDTIYF
.	TRBD1	TRBV7-9	TRBJ2-7	TGTGCCAGCAGCCAAGAGGAGGACAGGGCCTCCTACGAGCAGTACTTC	CASSQEEDRASYEQYF
.	TRBD2	TRBV10-3	TRBJ2-1	TGTGCCACTATTCCGGGACTAGCGGTTCATGAGCAGTTCTTC	CATIPGLAVHEQFF
.	.	TRBV5-4	TRBJ2-7	TGTGCCAGCAGCACAGGTCTTAGCTACGAGCAGTACTTC	CASSTGLSYEQYF
.	.	TRBV6-6	TRBJ1-6	TGTGCCAGCAGTTCCGGGGTAAATTCACCCCTCCACTTT	CASSSGVNSPLHF
.	.	TRBV5-6	TRBJ1-2	TGTGCCAGCAGCTTGGAGGGCTATGGCTACACCTTC	CASSLEGYGYTF
.	TRBD2	TRBV11-3	TRBJ2-7	TGTGCCAGCAGCTTGGGACTAGCTCACGAGCAGTACTTC	CASSLGLAHEQYF
.	.	TRBV2	TRBJ2-1	TGTGCCAGCAGAACGTCGATGGATGAGCAGTTCTTC	CASRTSMDEQFF
.	.	TRBV27	TRBJ1-1	TGTGCCAGCAGTCCCTCGGGGACGGTTCGTGGCACTGAAGCTTTCTTT	CASSPSGTVRGTEAFF
.	.	TRBV4-2	TRBJ1-6	TGTGCCAGCAGCCCAACCGGGCCAAGGGATTCACCCCTCCACTTT	CASSPTGPRDSPLHF
.	.	TRBV5-6	TRBJ1-5	TGTGCCAGCAGCTCACAGGGAGCGGGCCGACAGCCCCAGCATTTT	CASSSQGAGRQPQHF
.	.	TRBV7-6	TRBJ2-1	TGTGCCAGCAGCCAAGATGTAAGGGCAGGGCAGCCCCTTCAGTTCTTC	CASSQDVRAGQPLQFF
.	.	TRBV27	TRBJ2-7	TGTGCCAGCAGTTTAGAGGTTTCCTACGAGCAGTACTTC	CASSLEVSYEQYF
.	TRBD1	TRBV28	TRBJ2-1	TGTGCCAGCAGTTGGGGGACAGGACGGGATGAGCAGTTCTTC	CASSWGTGRDEQFF
.	TRBD1	TRBV18	TRBJ1-2	TGTGCCAGCTCACCACTCCTGGGACAGGGTGGTGGCTACACCTTC	CASSPLLGQGGGYTF
.	.	TRBV5-4	TRBJ1-5	TGTGCCAGCAGCTTGGACCCAGGGGAGAATCAGCCCCAGCATTTT	CASSLDPGENQPQHF
once	.	TRBV6-5	TRBJ2-2	TGTGCGGGGCGGAGGTTAGAGCCCAACACCGGGGAGCTGTTTTTT	CAGRRLEPNTGELFF
once	TRBD1	TRBV7-9	TRBJ2-5	TGTGCCAGCAGCCCAAGACAGGGACGAGAGACCCAGTACTTC	CASSPRQGRETQYF
.	TRBD1	TRBV5-6	TRBJ2-5	TGTGCCAGCAGCTTGGGGGACAGTCAAGAGACCCAGTACTTC	CASSLGDSQETQYF
.	.	TRBV2	TRBJ1-2	TGTGCCAGCAGTGAAAGAGTTCGAGGTGGCTACACCTTC	CASSERVRGGYTF
.	.	TRBV4-2	TRBJ2-7	TGTGCCAGCAGCCAGGGTGCCTACGAGCAGTACTTC	CASSQGAYEQYF
.	.	TRBV5-8	TRBJ2-1	TGTGCCAGCAGCTTGGATTGGAATGAGCAGTTCTTC	CASSLDWNEQFF
.	.	TRBV27	TRBJ2-7	TGTGCCAGCAGTCCCCGAGCGGCCCCGGGGTACGAGCAGTACTTC	CASSPRAAPGYEQYF
.	.	TRBV5-3	TRBJ2-7	TGTGCCAGAAGCTTGGGGACGCCCTACGAGCAGTACTTC	CARSLGTPYEQYF
once	.	TRBV9	TRBJ1-1	TGTGCCAGCAGCGTAGGGCAGGAAAACACTGAAGCTTTCTTT	CASSVGQENTEAFF
.	.	TRBV7-2	TRBJ2-5	TGTGCCAGCAGCTTAGAGTTTAGGAACAAATACCAAGAGACCCAGTACTTC	CASSLEFRNKYQETQYF
.	.	TRBV6-5	TRBJ1-1	TGTGCCAGCAGTTACGGGACTGAAGCTTTCTTT	CASSYGTEAFF